The 7 T cell receptor beta chains given below trace back to one sample, sequenced in a study of CD8 T cells in ankylosing spondylitis. TCRdb recomputed calls from the 5' RACE reads with MiXCR, one row per CDR3 protein. The top ten clones hold 21% of a sample with 200,000 to 250,000 distinct CDR3 sequences, under 12% of them seen once. Sequencing was performed on blood, either unsorted or a sorted T cell fraction (not recorded which). These receptor sequences come from a male donor with ankylosing spondylitis or in good health (not recorded which).

The rearrangement links TRBV12-3 or TRBV12-4 to TRBJ1-1; D gene unclear. Trimming pared 3 bases from V and 1 base from J, leaving 12 bases between. The CDR3 is made up of 15 amino acids. CDR3 bases: TGTGCCAGCAGTTTCCCCGGCCCCGCGAACACTGAAGCTTTCTTT. This translates into CASSFPGPANTEAFF.

With regard to this clonotype: It may be a read error: a sequence one base away is much more abundant. This chain uses TRBV6-1 with TRBJ2-1, with 14 bases lining up with TRBD2. CDR1 and CDR2 from the germline V gene are MNHNS and SASEGT. The trim removed 3 bases at V and 9 bases at J, leaving 4 bases unmatched. The CDR3 loop spans 15 amino acids. The CDR3 here is CASSETSGGAGEQFF. The DNA for the CDR3 is TGTGCCAGCAGTGAGACTAGCGGGGGGGCTGGTGAGCAGTTCTTC.

This clonotype was found many times. CDR3 in amino acids: CASSLFSGGAKDTQYF. CDR3 in DNA: TGTGCCAGCAGTTTATTTAGCGGGGGGGCTAAGGATACGCAGTATTTT. The chain couples TRBV28 to TRBJ2-3; 11 nucleotides align to TRBD2. The junction had 6 bases not matched to a gene; V was cut back by 1 base and J by 6 bases. Germline values: CDR1 MDHEN, CDR2 SYDVKM. The CDR3 covers 16 residues.

The chain carries TRBV28 and TRBJ2-7; 11 bases match TRBD2. J was trimmed by 2 bases and V by 4 bases; bases with no gene match: 10. The CDR3 contains 17 residues. Germline loops: CDR1 MDHEN, CDR2 SYDVKM. CDR3 DNA sequence: TGTGCCAGCAGTTCCCCGGGACTAGCGGCCGCAACCTACGAGCAGTACTTC. Residues: CASSSPGLAAATYEQYF.

This clonotype was counted many times. The genes are TRBV5-5 and TRBJ2-2, with 10 bases lining up with TRBD2. V was clipped by 2 bases and J by 8 bases; unmatched bases: 12. CDR3 length: 17 residues. Germline lookup yields CDR1 SGHKS and CDR2 YYEKEE (reference sequence). The DNA of the CDR3 is TGTGCCAGCAGCTTCCCTAGCGGGGGTGACCCAGGGGGGGAGCTGTTTTTT. It encodes CASSFPSGGDPGGELFF.

The chain uses TRBV20-1 and TRBJ2-3; 16 bases align to TRBD2. V was clipped by 5 bases and J by 0 bases; unmatched bases: 8. Per germline, CDR1 DFQATT and CDR2 SNEGSKA (reference sequence). The length of the CDR3 is 18 residues. CDR3: CSAEAGTSGGGSTDTQYF. For the CDR3, the DNA is TGCAGTGCTGAAGCTGGGACTAGCGGGGGGGGTAGCACAGATACGCAGTATTTT.

This clonotype was observed a few times. This rearrangement joins TRBV20-1 to TRBJ1-2; 7 nucleotides match TRBD1. The CDR3 runs to 12 residues. The germline V gene encodes CDR1 DFQATT and CDR2 SNEGSKA (reference sequence). The CDR3 region is CYCGEGAGGYTF. In DNA form, the CDR3 reads TGCTATTGCGGTGAGGGGGCTGGCGGCTACACCTTC.